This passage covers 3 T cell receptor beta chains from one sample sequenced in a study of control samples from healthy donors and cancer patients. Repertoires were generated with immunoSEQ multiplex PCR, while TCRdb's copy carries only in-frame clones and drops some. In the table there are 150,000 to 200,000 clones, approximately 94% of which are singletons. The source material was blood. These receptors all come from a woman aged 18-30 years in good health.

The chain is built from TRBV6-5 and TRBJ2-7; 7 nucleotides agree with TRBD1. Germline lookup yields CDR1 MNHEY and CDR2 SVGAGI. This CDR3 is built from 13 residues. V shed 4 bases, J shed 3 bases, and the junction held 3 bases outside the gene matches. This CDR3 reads CASSLGQIYEQYF. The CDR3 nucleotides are TGTGCCAGCAGTTTGGGACAGATCTACGAGCAGTACTTC.

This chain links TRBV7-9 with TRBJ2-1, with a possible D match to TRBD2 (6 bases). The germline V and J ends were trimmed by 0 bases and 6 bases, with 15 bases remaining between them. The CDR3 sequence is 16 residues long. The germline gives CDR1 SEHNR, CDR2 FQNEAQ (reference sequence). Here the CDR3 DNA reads TGTGCCAGCAGCTTAGCGCCTGGCGGGGCCCCCAATGAGCAGTTCTTC. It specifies CASSLAPGGAPNEQFF. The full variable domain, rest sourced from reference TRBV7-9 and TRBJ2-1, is DTGVSQNPRHKITKRGQNVTFRCDPISEHNRLYWYRQTLGQGPEFLTYFQNEAQLEKSRLLSDRFSAERPKGSFSTLEIQRTEQGDSAMYLCASSLAPGGAPNEQFFGPGTRLTVL.

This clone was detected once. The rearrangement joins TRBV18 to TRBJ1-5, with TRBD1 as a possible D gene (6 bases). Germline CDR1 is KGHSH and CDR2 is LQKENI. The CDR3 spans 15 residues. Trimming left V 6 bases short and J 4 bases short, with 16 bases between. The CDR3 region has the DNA TGTGCCAGCTCTCAGGGGCCAGGGGCGAATCAGCCCCAGCATTTT. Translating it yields CASSQGPGANQPQHF.